Given below is one TCR beta chain in context. The identical CDR3 is also encoded by other nucleotide sequences in the sample. CDR3 length: 15 residues. Germline V lookup: CDR1 SGHRS, CDR2 YFSETQ. The ends were cut back, 0 bases at V and 5 bases at J, with 14 bases in the middle. The data are from a study of blood T cell repertoires in COVID-19. On the study more broadly: Donors in the United States, Italy and Spain gave samples during acute or convalescent COVID-19.

Original handling: Researchers report that nucleated cell counts were estimated from reference gene primer amplification. The assay was immunoSEQ multiplex PCR, and TCRdb's table has in-frame clones only and misses some. Clone size and V and J calls were adopted from that table, with D and trimming inferred from the DNA. Of about 270,000 clones in the sample, around four fifths were seen once. This chain links TRBV5-1 with TRBJ2-5; D perhaps matches TRBD1 (5 bases). The sequenced material came from peripheral blood. This TCR was sampled from a man at least 80 years old with acute or convalescent COVID-19. CDR3 protein: CASSLGQGVGETQYF. In DNA, the CDR3 is TGCGCCAGCAGCTTGGGTCAGGGTGTTGGGGAGACCCAGTACTTC. Full variable domain (remainder filled in from reference TRBV5-1 and TRBJ2-5): KAGVTQTPRYLIKTRGQQVTLSCSPISGHRSVSWYQQTPGQGLQFLFEYFSETQRNKGNFPGRFSGRQFSNSRSEMNVSTLELGDSALYLCASSLGQGVGETQYFGPGTRLLVL.